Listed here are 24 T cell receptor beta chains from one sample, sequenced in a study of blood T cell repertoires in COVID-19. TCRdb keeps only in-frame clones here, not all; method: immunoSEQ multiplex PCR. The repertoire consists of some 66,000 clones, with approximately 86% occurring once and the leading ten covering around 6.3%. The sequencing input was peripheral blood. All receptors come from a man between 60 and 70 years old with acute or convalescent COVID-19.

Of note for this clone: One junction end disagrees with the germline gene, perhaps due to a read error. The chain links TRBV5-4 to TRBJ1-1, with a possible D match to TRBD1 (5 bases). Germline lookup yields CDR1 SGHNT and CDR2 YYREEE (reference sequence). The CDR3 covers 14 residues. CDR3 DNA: TGTGCCAGCAGTTTGGACCCCGGGGGGACTGAAGCTTTCTTT. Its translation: CASSLDPGGTEAFF.

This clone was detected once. The CDR3 nucleotides read TGTGCCAGCAGTTTAGGACAGAACACTGAAGCTTTCTTT. It is translated as CASSLGQNTEAFF. The rearrangement uses TRBV12-3 or TRBV12-4 and TRBJ1-1; no clear D gene. V dropped 1 base and J dropped 1 base, with 4 bases sitting between them. There are 13 residues in the CDR3.

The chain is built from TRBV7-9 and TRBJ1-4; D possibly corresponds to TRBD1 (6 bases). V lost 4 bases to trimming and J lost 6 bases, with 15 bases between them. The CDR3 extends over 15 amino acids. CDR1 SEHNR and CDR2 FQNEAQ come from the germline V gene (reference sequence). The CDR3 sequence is CASSSRQGRDEKLFF. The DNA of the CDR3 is TGTGCCAGCAGCTCCCGGCAGGGGCGAGATGAAAAACTGTTTTTT.

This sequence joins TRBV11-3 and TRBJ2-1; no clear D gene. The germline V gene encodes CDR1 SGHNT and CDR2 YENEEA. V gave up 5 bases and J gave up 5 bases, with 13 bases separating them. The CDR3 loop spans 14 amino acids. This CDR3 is CASSPLARNNEQFF. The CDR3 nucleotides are TGTGCCAGCAGCCCCCTGGCCAGAAACAATGAGCAGTTCTTC. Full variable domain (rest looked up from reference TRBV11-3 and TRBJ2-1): EAGVVQSPRYKIIEKKQPVAFWCNPISGHNTLYWYLQNLGQGPELLIRYENEEAVDDSQLPKDRFSAERLKGVDSTLKIQPAELGDSAVYLCASSPLARNNEQFFGPGTRLTVL.

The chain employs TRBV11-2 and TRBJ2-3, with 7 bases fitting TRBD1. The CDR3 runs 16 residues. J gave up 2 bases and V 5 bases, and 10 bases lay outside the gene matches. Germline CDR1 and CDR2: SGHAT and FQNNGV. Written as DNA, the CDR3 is TGTGCCAGCAGCCCAAAGGGGGCTAGCTTCACAGATACGCAGTATTTT. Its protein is CASSPKGASFTDTQYF.

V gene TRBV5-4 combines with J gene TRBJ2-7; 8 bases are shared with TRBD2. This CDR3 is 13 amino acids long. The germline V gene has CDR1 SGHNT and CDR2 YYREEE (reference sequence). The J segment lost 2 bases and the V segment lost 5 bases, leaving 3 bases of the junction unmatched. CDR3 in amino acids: CASRRGLAYEQYF. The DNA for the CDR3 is TGTGCCAGCAGACGGGGACTAGCCTACGAGCAGTACTTC.

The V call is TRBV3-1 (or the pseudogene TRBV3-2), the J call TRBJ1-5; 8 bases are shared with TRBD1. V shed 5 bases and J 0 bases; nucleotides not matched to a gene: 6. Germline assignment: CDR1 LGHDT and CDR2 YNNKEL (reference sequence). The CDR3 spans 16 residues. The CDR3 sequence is CASSSTDRGSNQPQHF. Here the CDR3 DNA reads TGTGCCAGCAGCTCGACCGACAGGGGTAGCAATCAGCCCCAGCATTTT.

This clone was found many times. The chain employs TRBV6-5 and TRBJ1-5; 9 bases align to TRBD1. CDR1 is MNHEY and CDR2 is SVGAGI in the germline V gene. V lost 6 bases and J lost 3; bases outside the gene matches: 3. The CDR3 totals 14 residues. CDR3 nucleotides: TGTGCCAGCAGGGGACAGGGAAACAATCAGCCCCAGCATTTT. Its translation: CASRGQGNNQPQHF.

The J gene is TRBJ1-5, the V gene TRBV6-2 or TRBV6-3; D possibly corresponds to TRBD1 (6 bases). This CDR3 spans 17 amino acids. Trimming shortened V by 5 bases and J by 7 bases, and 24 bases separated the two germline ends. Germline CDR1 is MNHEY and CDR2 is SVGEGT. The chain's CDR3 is CASSTHNRVEVKQPQHF. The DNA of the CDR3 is TGTGCCAGCAGTACCCACAACAGGGTGGAGGTGAAACAGCCCCAGCATTTT.

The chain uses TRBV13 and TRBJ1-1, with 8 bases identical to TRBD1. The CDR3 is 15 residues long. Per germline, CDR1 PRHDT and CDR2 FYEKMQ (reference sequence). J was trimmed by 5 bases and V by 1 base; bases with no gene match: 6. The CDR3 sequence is CASSLAPRQGTEAFF. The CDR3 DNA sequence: TGTGCCAGCAGCTTAGCCCCCCGACAGGGGACTGAAGCTTTCTTT.

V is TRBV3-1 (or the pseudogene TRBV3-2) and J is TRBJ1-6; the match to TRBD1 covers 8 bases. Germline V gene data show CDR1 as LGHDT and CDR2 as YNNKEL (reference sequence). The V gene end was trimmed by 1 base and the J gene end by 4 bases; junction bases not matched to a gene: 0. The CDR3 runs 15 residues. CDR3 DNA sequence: TGTGCCAGCAGCCAAGGGACAGGGTATAATTCACCCCTCCACTTT. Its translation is CASSQGTGYNSPLHF.

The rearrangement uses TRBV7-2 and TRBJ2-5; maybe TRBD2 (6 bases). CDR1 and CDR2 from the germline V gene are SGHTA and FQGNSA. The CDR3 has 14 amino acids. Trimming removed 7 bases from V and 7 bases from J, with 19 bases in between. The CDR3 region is CASTTPGVVVTQYF. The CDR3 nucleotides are TGTGCCAGCACTACACCGGGAGTAGTGGTGACCCAGTACTTC. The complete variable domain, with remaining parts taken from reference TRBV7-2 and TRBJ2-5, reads GAGVSQSPSNKVTEKGKDVELRCDPISGHTALYWYRQSLGQGLEFLIYFQGNSAPDKSGLPSDRFSAERTGGSVSTLTIQRTQQEDSAVYLCASTTPGVVVTQYFGPGTRLLVL.

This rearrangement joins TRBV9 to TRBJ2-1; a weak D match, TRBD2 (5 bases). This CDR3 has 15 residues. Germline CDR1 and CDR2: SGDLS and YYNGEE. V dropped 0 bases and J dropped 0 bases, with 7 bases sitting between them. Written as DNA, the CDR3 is TGTGCCAGCAGCGTAGCGGGGTACTCCTACAATGAGCAGTTCTTC. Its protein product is CASSVAGYSYNEQFF.

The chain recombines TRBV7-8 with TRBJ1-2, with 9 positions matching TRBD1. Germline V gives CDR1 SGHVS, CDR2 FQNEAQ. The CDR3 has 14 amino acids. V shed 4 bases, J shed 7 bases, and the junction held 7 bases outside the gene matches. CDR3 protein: CASSYPGQGTGYTF. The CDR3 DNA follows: TGTGCCAGCAGCTACCCCGGACAGGGGACTGGCTACACCTTC. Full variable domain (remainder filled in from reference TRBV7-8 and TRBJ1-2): GAGVSQSPRYKVAKRGQDVALRCDPISGHVSLFWYQQALGQGPEFLTYFQNEAQLDKSGLPSDRFFAERPEGSVSTLKIQRTQQEDSAVYLCASSYPGQGTGYTFGSGTRLTVV.

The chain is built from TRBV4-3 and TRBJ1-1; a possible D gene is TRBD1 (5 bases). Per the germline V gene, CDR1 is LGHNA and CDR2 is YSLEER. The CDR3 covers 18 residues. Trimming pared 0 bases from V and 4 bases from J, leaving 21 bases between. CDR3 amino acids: CASSQDPPAQRGCTEAFF. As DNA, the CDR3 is TGCGCCAGCAGCCAAGATCCCCCCGCCCAGCGGGGGTGCACTGAAGCTTTCTTT.

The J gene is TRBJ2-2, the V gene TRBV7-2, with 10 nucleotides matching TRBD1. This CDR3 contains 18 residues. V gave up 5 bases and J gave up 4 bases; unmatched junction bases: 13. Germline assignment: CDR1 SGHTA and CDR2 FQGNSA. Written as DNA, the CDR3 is TGTGCCAGCAGCCCACGGATCGGGACAGGGGTAGCCACCGGGGAGCTGTTTTTT. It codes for CASSPRIGTGVATGELFF.

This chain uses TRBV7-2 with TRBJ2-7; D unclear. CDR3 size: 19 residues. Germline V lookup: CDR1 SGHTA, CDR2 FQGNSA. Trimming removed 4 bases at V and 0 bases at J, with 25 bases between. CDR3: CASSSPTAASQRLSYEQYF. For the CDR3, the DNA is TGTGCCAGCAGCTCGCCCACTGCGGCGAGCCAGAGGCTCTCCTACGAGCAGTACTTC.

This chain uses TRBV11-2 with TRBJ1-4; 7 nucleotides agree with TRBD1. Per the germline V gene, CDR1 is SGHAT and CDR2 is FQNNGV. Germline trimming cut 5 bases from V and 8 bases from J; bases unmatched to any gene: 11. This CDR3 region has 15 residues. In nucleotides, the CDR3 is TGTGCCAGCAGCATGGACAGGCCAGGGGGGGAAAAACTGTTTTTT. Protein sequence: CASSMDRPGGEKLFF.

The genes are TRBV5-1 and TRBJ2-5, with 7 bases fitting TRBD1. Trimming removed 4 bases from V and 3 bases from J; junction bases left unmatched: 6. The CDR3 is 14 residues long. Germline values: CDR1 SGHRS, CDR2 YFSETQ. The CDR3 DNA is TGCGCCAGCAGCATCTTCGGGACAGAAGAGACCCAGTACTTC. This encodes CASSIFGTEETQYF.

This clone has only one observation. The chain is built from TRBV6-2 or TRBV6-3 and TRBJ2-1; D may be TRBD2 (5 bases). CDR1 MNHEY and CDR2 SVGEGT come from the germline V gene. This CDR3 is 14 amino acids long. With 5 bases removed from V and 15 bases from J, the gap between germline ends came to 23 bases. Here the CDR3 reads CASSTTGMINGVFF. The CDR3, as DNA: TGTGCCAGCAGTACAACCGGGATGATTAATGGTGTGTTCTTC.

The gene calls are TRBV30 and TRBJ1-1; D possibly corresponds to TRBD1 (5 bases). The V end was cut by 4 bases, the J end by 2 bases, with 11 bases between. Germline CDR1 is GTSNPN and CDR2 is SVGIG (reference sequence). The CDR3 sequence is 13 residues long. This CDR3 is CAWTSDINTEAFF. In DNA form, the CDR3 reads TGTGCCTGGACCTCGGACATTAACACTGAAGCTTTCTTT.

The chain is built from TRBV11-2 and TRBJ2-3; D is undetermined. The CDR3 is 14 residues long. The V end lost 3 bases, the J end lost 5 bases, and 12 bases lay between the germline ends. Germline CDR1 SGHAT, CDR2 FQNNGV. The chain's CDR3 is CASSFGLVKDTQYF. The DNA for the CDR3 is TGTGCCAGCAGCTTCGGCCTAGTGAAAGATACGCAGTATTTT.

The CDR3 DNA reads as TGTGCCAGCAGTTTATCGGGACAGGGGGCCTACAATGAGCAGTTCTTC. Translated, it gives CASSLSGQGAYNEQFF. The gene calls are TRBV27 and TRBJ2-1, with TRBD1 identical over 11 bases. The CDR3 runs to 16 residues. V lost 0 bases, J lost 2 bases, and 0 bases stayed unmatched. Germline CDR1 reads MNHEY; CDR2 reads SMNVEV (reference sequence).

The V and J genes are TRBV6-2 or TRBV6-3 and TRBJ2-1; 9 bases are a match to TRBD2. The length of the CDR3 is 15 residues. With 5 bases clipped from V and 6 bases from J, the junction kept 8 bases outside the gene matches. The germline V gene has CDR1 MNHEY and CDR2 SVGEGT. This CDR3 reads CASSPASGVLNEQFF. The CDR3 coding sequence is TGTGCCAGCAGTCCAGCTAGCGGGGTTCTCAATGAGCAGTTCTTC.